The following is a T cell receptor (beta chain) sequence with its context. In this sample, this clone turned up a few times. Its target antigen remains unknown. No base qualities exist here, and no much larger clone lies one base off it. The sample is drawn from a study of blood T cell repertoires in COVID-19 (TCRdb year 2020). Broadly, across the study: Samples from collaborators originated in the United States, Italy and Spain and spanned both the acute and convalescent phases of COVID-19. Nearly every sample came with metadata listing a de-identified subject ID, COVID-19 status, age in years and sex. The prospective study material was composed of cDNA or gDNA derived from T cells, B-cell-depleted T cells, or PBMCs. The repertoires were released in a freely available public database meant as a resource for research on the immune response to SARS-CoV-2. Where available, HLA class I and class II types were obtained from metadata supplied by the sample provider rather than from assay-based typing. Deeply sampled blood TCRbeta repertoires from subjects exposed to, actively infected with, or recovered from COVID-19 were included in the dataset. The samples were drawn from the first 160 participants of the ongoing ImmuneRACE study and from 1,254 subjects provided by 6 global collaborators.

Each collaborating institution followed its own protocols to collect whole blood in K2EDTA tubes. For TCRbeta analysis, collaborators shipped samples as frozen whole blood, isolated PBMCs, or DNA extracted from either of those sample types. TCRbeta CDR3 regions were amplified from genomic DNA using the immunoSEQ Assay, a bias-controlled multiplex PCR. On the study's bioinformatics: The number of nucleated cells in each sample was estimated by amplification of reference gene primers within the assay. To quantify the absolute abundance of each unique TCRbeta CDR3 rearrangement, sequence reads were collapsed and filtered. Productive Simpson clonality was computed per sample as the square root of Simpson's diversity index over productive rearrangements. The table comes from immuneACCESS by way of TCRdb, which keeps in-frame sequences with V and J called. Part of the clones is missing from these tables; in studies checked, under half for an unresolved V gene and the rest for unknown reasons. The V and J calls and clone size were taken over from that table, and D and trimming were inferred from the DNA. The sample table contains just under 300,000 clones; only one count was recorded for about 87% of them. In total, the top ten clones hold 1.3% of the sample.

Overall study outcomes, separate from this receptor: The amount of clinical and demographic metadata varied by source and participant and was provided uncurated.

The junction shows trimming of 4 bases on V and 5 bases on J, and the gene matches do not reach 9 bases of it. As encoded in the germline V gene (reference sequence), CDR1 is SEHNR while CDR2 is FQNEAQ. The CDR3 goes from the cysteine to the phenylalanine over 15 residues. Just the 45-base CDR3 DNA is kept, in frame starting at base 1. In this chain, TRBV7-9 is recombined with TRBJ2-7, with 9 middle bases fitting TRBD1. Material: peripheral blood. This TCR was sampled from a man in his sixties or seventies with acute or convalescent COVID-19. The DNA sequence is TGTGCCAGCAGCTCGTCTGGGACAGGGACGCACGAGCAGTACTTC. It translates to CASSSSGTGTHEQYF.